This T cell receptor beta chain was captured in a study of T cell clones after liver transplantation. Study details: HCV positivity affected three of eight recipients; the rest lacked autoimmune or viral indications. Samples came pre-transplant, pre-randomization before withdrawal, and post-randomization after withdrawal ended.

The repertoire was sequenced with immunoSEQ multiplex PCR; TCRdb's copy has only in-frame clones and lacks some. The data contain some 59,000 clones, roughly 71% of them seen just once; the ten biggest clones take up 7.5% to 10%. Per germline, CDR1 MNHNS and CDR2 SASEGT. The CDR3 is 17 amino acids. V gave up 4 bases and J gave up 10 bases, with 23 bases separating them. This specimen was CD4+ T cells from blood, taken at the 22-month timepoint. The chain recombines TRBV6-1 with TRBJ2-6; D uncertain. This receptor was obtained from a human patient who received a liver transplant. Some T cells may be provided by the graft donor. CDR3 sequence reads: CASSVGSTGSPLNVLTF. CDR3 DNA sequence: TGTGCCAGCAGTGTAGGTAGTACTGGGTCTCCCTTGAACGTCCTGACTTTC.